This T cell receptor (beta chain) emerged from a study of cytomegalovirus exposure and HLA in healthy donors. Whole-study findings and limits: V segments that were indistinguishable, TRBV6-2 and TRBV6-3 among them, were omitted from analysis. A cluster of highly shared sequence variants was likely a sequencing artifact. Over 15,000 TCR beta sequences were associated with HLA alleles at 0.05 false discovery rate in a later analysis.

In this sample, this clone is medium-sized (0.01 to 0.1%). Its antigen is undetermined. V was clipped by 0 bases and J by 7 bases; unmatched bases: 6. The V gene's germline CDR1 is LGHNA and CDR2 YSLEER. CDR3 size: 15 residues. The PCR made use of 60 Vbeta and 13 Jbeta primers. The method was immunoSEQ multiplex PCR; TCRdb's version includes in-frame clones alone and lacks a portion of them. Counted here are about 140,000 clones, around 75% occurring once; the ten biggest clones make up about 3.4%. The specimen was PBMCs. The V and J genes are TRBV4-3 and TRBJ2-1; TRBD2 matches at 7 bases. This clonotype was obtained from a female donor in good health and CMV-seronegative. CDR3: CASSQEAGAGNEQFF. The CDR3 DNA reads TGCGCCAGCAGCCAAGAGGCGGGAGCGGGGAATGAGCAGTTCTTC.